The 27 T cell receptor beta chains listed next were all sequenced from one sample in a study of blood T cell repertoires in COVID-19. TCRdb's copy holds only in-frame clones and misses some; the assay was immunoSEQ multiplex PCR. The table has under 200,000 clones, 90% seen once. The sample was peripheral blood. All receptors derive from a man aged 50 to 59 with acute or convalescent COVID-19.

The chain uses TRBV28 and TRBJ2-2; 7 bases line up with TRBD2. This CDR3 is 15 amino acids long. From germline, CDR1 is MDHEN and CDR2 SYDVKM. V was pared by 6 bases and J by 4 bases, with 8 bases of the junction left unmatched. CDR3 protein: CASSLGGSGTGELFF. As DNA, the CDR3 is TGTGCCAGCAGCCTGGGAGGGTCCGGCACCGGGGAGCTGTTTTTT. Complete variable domain (other parts from reference TRBV28 and TRBJ2-2): DVKVTQSSRYLVKRTGEKVFLECVQDMDHENMFWYRQDPGLGLRLIYFSYDVKMKEKGDIPEGYSVSREKKERFSLILESASTNQTSMYLCASSLGGSGTGELFFGEGSRLTVL.

The chain recombines TRBV9 with TRBJ1-1, with 8 bases that match TRBD1. This CDR3 is 14 amino acids long. V was clipped by 4 bases and J by 1 base; unmatched bases: 3. Germline V gene lookup returns CDR1 SGDLS and CDR2 YYNGEE. CDR3 DNA: TGTGCCAGCAGCTTCCAGGGGGCGAACACTGAAGCTTTCTTT. This gives the protein CASSFQGANTEAFF.

This chain connects TRBV2 to TRBJ2-2; TRBD1 matches 7 bases. This CDR3 region has 14 residues. V shed 3 bases, J shed 5 bases, and the junction held 3 bases outside the gene matches. CDR1 is SNHLY, CDR2 FYNNEI, per germline. The CDR3 DNA reads as TGTGCCAGCAGTGACGGGACAGCTACCGGGGAGCTGTTTTTT. It codes for CASSDGTATGELFF. Together with reference TRBV2 and TRBJ2-2, the CDR3 gives the full variable domain: EPEVTQTPSHQVTQMGQEVILRCVPISNHLYFYWYRQILGQKVEFLVSFYNNEISEKSEIFDDQFSVERPDGSNFTLKIRSTKLEDSAMYFCASSDGTATGELFFGEGSRLTVL.

The chain links TRBV7-3 to TRBJ2-2, with 13 bases fitting TRBD2. Germline CDR1 is SGHTA and CDR2 is FQGTGA. The junction had 1 base not matched to a gene; V was cut back by 4 bases and J by 5 bases. The CDR3 extends over 15 amino acids. CDR3 in amino acids: CASSWTSGGTGELFF. In DNA, the CDR3 is TGTGCCAGCAGCTGGACTAGCGGGGGTACCGGGGAGCTGTTTTTT. Based on the CDR3 plus reference TRBV7-3 and TRBJ2-2, the full variable domain is GAGVSQTPSNKVTEKGKYVELRCDPISGHTALYWYRQSLGQGPEFLIYFQGTGAADDSGLPNDRFFAVRPEGSVSTLKIQRTERGDSAVYLCASSWTSGGTGELFFGEGSRLTVL.

The rearrangement uses TRBV9 and TRBJ1-6; 9 nucleotides agree with TRBD1. J gave up 10 bases and V 0 bases, and 5 bases lay outside the gene matches. Germline V gene sequence: CDR1 SGDLS, CDR2 YYNGEE. This CDR3 region has 15 residues. CDR3 sequence (DNA): TGTGCCAGCAGCGTAGCGGACAGGGGATTATCACCCCTCCACTTT. Amino acids: CASSVADRGLSPLHF.

The J gene is TRBJ2-1, the V gene TRBV28; 7 bases agree with TRBD2. This CDR3 contains 15 residues. V trimming: 6 bases; J trimming: 6 bases; junction bases outside the gene matches: 11. Germline V gene lookup returns CDR1 MDHEN and CDR2 SYDVKM. CDR3 residues: CASRVSSGLGNEQFF. The CDR3 DNA reads as TGTGCCAGCAGGGTTTCTAGCGGCCTGGGCAATGAGCAGTTCTTC.

The chain employs TRBV7-8 and TRBJ2-5; 7 bases are a match to TRBD2. Germline CDR1 reads SGHVS; CDR2 reads FQNEAQ. The V segment lost 5 bases and the J segment 2 bases; nucleotides outside the gene matches: 5. This CDR3 region has 14 residues. CDR3 sequence: CASSGGTNQETQYF. In DNA form, the CDR3 reads TGTGCCAGCAGCGGAGGGACTAATCAAGAGACCCAGTACTTC.

In its sample, this clone was seen a few times. J is TRBJ1-2 and V is TRBV28; no clear D. Trimming took off 8 bases at V and 4 bases at J, with 14 bases between the two ends. The CDR3 is made up of 13 amino acids. Germline values: CDR1 MDHEN, CDR2 SYDVKM. The CDR3 here is CASASVSRYGYTF. CDR3 in DNA: TGTGCCAGCGCCTCCGTAAGCCGCTATGGCTACACCTTC.

This clone was counted a few times. The chain employs TRBV6-6 and TRBJ2-1, with 7 nucleotides matching TRBD2. From germline, CDR1 is MNHNY and CDR2 SVGAGI (reference sequence). With V trimmed by 8 bases and J by 7 bases, 8 bases remained unmatched. The CDR3 extends over 13 amino acids. This CDR3 is CASATGGMNEQFF. The CDR3 DNA reads as TGTGCCAGCGCTACGGGGGGAATGAATGAGCAGTTCTTC.

This chain joins TRBV28 and TRBJ2-7, with D possibly matching TRBD1 (6 bases). Germline V CDR1 and CDR2: MDHEN, SYDVKM. Trimming removed 6 bases at V and 6 bases at J, with 12 bases between. This CDR3 contains 12 residues. CDR3 amino acids: CASSTTGFEQYF. The CDR3 coding sequence is TGTGCCAGCAGCACAACAGGGTTCGAGCAGTACTTC.

The chain couples TRBV3-1 (or the pseudogene TRBV3-2) to TRBJ2-2; a weak D match, TRBD2 (5 bases). Trimming took off 4 bases at V and 1 base at J, with 10 bases between the two ends. Per germline, CDR1 LGHDT and CDR2 YNNKEL (reference sequence). This CDR3 comprises 15 residues. The CDR3: CASSPRGRNTGELFF. For the CDR3, the DNA is TGTGCCAGCAGCCCCCGGGGTAGGAACACCGGGGAGCTGTTTTTT.

The chain uses TRBV2 and TRBJ1-2; D is ambiguous. There are 14 residues in the CDR3. V was clipped by 3 bases and J by 6 bases, with 14 bases between them. The germline V gene has CDR1 SNHLY and CDR2 FYNNEI. CDR3 nucleotides: TGTGCCAGCAGTGAGGGCGTCTCCCGTAATGGCTACACCTTC. The encoded protein is CASSEGVSRNGYTF.

J is TRBJ1-6 and V is TRBV9, with unresolved D. This CDR3 region has 13 residues. CDR1 SGDLS and CDR2 YYNGEE come from the germline V gene. Trimming shortened V by 3 bases and J by 7 bases, and 8 bases separated the two germline ends. CDR3 residues: CASSAHRNSPLHF. The CDR3 coding sequence is TGTGCCAGCAGCGCCCACAGAAATTCACCCCTCCACTTT.

The chain uses TRBV28 and TRBJ2-5; weak D call: TRBD1 (6 bases). Trimming pared 6 bases from V and 2 bases from J, leaving 16 bases between. The CDR3 totals 15 residues. Germline values: CDR1 MDHEN, CDR2 SYDVKM. The CDR3 reads CASSPSGAGQETQYF. As DNA, the CDR3 is TGTGCCAGCAGCCCCTCAGGGGCAGGTCAAGAGACCCAGTACTTC.

The chain has TRBV5-6 and TRBJ1-2, with 11 nucleotides matching TRBD1. The CDR3 has 14 amino acids. The V gene end was trimmed by 3 bases and the J gene end by 5 bases; junction bases not matched to a gene: 3. Germline V gene data show CDR1 as SGHDT and CDR2 as YYEEEE. The CDR3 is CASSSGQGAYGYTF. Written as DNA, the CDR3 is TGTGCCAGCAGCTCTGGACAGGGGGCTTATGGCTACACCTTC.

The chain carries TRBV24-1 and TRBJ2-1; 7 nucleotides agree with TRBD2. Germline CDR1 is KGHDR and CDR2 is SFDVKD. This CDR3 comprises 12 residues. J lost 15 bases, V lost 3 bases, and 7 bases had no gene match. The CDR3 nucleotides are TGTGCCACCAGTGATCCAGCGGGGAAACGGTTCTTC. It specifies CATSDPAGKRFF.

The chain links TRBV11-3 to TRBJ2-1; 10 bases are a match to TRBD2. This CDR3 has 15 residues. Trimming took 4 bases from V and 6 from J; bases not matched to a gene: 6. CDR1 is SGHNT and CDR2 is YENEEA in the germline V gene. In nucleotides, the CDR3 is TGTGCCAGCAGCTCGGTAGCGGGAGGTCGCAATGAGCAGTTCTTC. Protein sequence: CASSSVAGGRNEQFF.

In this sample, this clone turned up once. The gene calls are TRBV4-2 and TRBJ1-4; TRBD1 matches 9 bases. CDR3 length equals 20 residues. Germline-derived CDR1 and CDR2 are LGHNA and YNFKEQ. V lost 3 bases to trimming and J lost 6 bases; unmatched junction nucleotides: 20. CDR3 residues: CASSQRINYDRQGVDEKLFF. As DNA, the CDR3 is TGTGCCAGCAGCCAGAGAATCAATTACGATAGACAGGGGGTGGATGAAAAACTGTTTTTT.

This clone showed up just once. V usage is TRBV6-5 and J usage is TRBJ1-2; 7 bases map to TRBD1. J gave up 8 bases and V 0 bases, and 0 bases lay outside the gene matches. In germline, CDR1 is MNHEY, CDR2 SVGAGI. There are 12 residues in the CDR3. CDR3 DNA: TGTGCCAGCAGTTACTCAGGGGGCGGCTACACCTTC. Protein: CASSYSGGGYTF.

This clone was recorded once. The V call is TRBV3-1 (or the pseudogene TRBV3-2), the J call TRBJ1-2; TRBD1 is a possible D gene (6 bases). This CDR3 is 17 amino acids long. The germline gives CDR1 LGHDT, CDR2 YNNKEL (reference sequence). V gave up 1 base and J gave up 4 bases, with 19 bases separating them. CDR3 sequence: CASSQGGWGPPGYGYTF. The CDR3, as DNA: TGTGCCAGCAGCCAAGGAGGTTGGGGGCCTCCGGGCTATGGCTACACCTTC.

V and J are TRBV27 and TRBJ2-7; TRBD1 aligns across 9 bases. Germline assignment: CDR1 MNHEY and CDR2 SMNVEV (reference sequence). The CDR3 is made up of 15 amino acids. J lost 2 bases, V lost 6 bases, and 8 bases had no gene match. CDR3 loop: CASRLTGTGTYEQYF. The CDR3 region has the DNA TGTGCCAGCAGACTAACCGGGACAGGGACCTACGAGCAGTACTTC.

This clone was found once. The chain is built from TRBV7-8 and TRBJ1-1; a possible D gene is TRBD1 (5 bases). Per the germline V gene, CDR1 is SGHVS and CDR2 is FQNEAQ. Trimming removed 1 base from V and 0 bases from J, with 9 bases in between. The length of the CDR3 is 15 residues. This CDR3 is CASSLDGGVNTEAFF. CDR3 in DNA: TGTGCCAGCAGCTTAGATGGAGGGGTGAACACTGAAGCTTTCTTT.

Concerning this clone: At one end the junction does not follow the germline gene, possibly because of a read error. This sequence joins TRBV4-2 and TRBJ1-1; a possible D gene is TRBD1 (5 bases). The V gene's germline CDR1 is LGHNA and CDR2 YNFKEQ. The CDR3 runs to 10 residues. CDR3 bases: TGTGCCAGCATCCCGACAGACGAAACTTTT. Encoded protein: CASIPTDETF.

The genes are TRBV7-3 and TRBJ2-5; 7 bases line up with TRBD2. Germline V gives CDR1 SGHTA, CDR2 FQGTGA. Trimming cost V 7 bases and J 5 bases; bases outside gene matches: 7. The CDR3 consists of 13 residues. Here the CDR3 DNA reads TGTGCCAGCACGGACGGGAGGTCGGAGACCCAGTACTTC. Its translation is CASTDGRSETQYF.

The V gene is TRBV7-2, the J gene TRBJ2-1; 10 positions agree with TRBD1. Trimming at V came to 5 bases and at J to 8 bases, leaving 9 bases not matched to a gene. CDR1 is SGHTA, CDR2 FQGNSA, per germline. The CDR3 contains 15 residues. This chain's CDR3 is CASSPGTGVWDEQFF. The CDR3 DNA sequence: TGTGCCAGCAGCCCCGGGACAGGGGTTTGGGATGAGCAGTTCTTC.

The chain links TRBV6-2 or TRBV6-3 to TRBJ2-3; D is ambiguous. CDR1 and CDR2 from the germline V gene are MNHEY and SVGEGT. CDR3 length: 12 residues. The ends were cut back, 5 bases at V and 6 bases at J, with 9 bases in the middle. The CDR3 nucleotides are TGTGCCAGCAGTCCCTCTAGGGATACGCAGTATTTT. Protein product: CASSPSRDTQYF.

This clone occurred once. This sequence joins TRBV27 and TRBJ1-2; TRBD1 agrees at 12 bases. The CDR3 is made up of 14 amino acids. Germline assignment: CDR1 MNHEY and CDR2 SMNVEV (reference sequence). Germline trimming cut 5 bases from V and 7 bases from J; bases unmatched to any gene: 5. The CDR3 loop is CASSPGQGAGGYTF. In nucleotides, the CDR3 is TGTGCCAGCAGTCCGGGACAGGGGGCGGGTGGCTACACCTTC.